The TCR beta chain under discussion was sequenced for a study of blood T cell repertoires in COVID-19. CDR1 is LGHNA and CDR2 is YSLEER in the germline V gene. This CDR3 comprises 16 residues. Trimming stripped 1 base from V and 4 bases from J, with 16 bases between. Clones were read by immunoSEQ multiplex PCR, and TCRdb kept only the in-frame ones, dropping some. The profile shows about 200,000 clones, just under 80% of them singletons. The sequence came from a woman aged 80 or over with active or convalescent COVID-19. The chain has TRBV4-3 and TRBJ1-2; weak D call: TRBD1 (6 bases). The sequenced sample was peripheral blood. In nucleotides, the CDR3 is TGCGCCAGCAGCCAAGTAGCAGGGGACGGCGTCTATGGCTACACCTTC. Translation: CASSQVAGDGVYGYTF.